The clone carrying this T cell receptor (beta chain) has a handful of counts. These data are taken from a study of blood T cell repertoires in COVID-19. About the research overall: PBMCs, B-cell-depleted T cells, or T cells were the source of the cDNA or gDNA that made up the material.

Participant ages covered roughly 18 to 89 years across 25 or so US areas. Grouping used clinical history reported by participants in a survey and questionnaire. Authors' analysis steps: Reference gene primer amplification in the assay estimated nucleated cell counts. Method: immunoSEQ multiplex PCR; TCRdb's copy keeps in-frame clones and lacks some. V, J and clone size are those of that table, while D and trimming were read from the DNA. The profile covers roughly 520,000 clones, with 88% appearing a single time and 1.8% taken by the ten largest. With 5 bases removed from V and 3 bases from J, the gap between germline ends came to 8 bases. Germline V gene sequence: CDR1 SNHLY, CDR2 FYNNEI. This CDR3 region has 12 residues.

The sequenced sample was PBMCs or T cells enriched from blood (not recorded which). This TCR came from a woman aged 40 to 49 who had recovered from COVID-19. The rearrangement joins TRBV2 to TRBJ2-7, with TRBD1 as a possible D gene (6 bases). The CDR3 DNA reads TGTGCCAGCAGTATGGACAGCTACGAGCAGTACTTC. Protein: CASSMDSYEQYF.